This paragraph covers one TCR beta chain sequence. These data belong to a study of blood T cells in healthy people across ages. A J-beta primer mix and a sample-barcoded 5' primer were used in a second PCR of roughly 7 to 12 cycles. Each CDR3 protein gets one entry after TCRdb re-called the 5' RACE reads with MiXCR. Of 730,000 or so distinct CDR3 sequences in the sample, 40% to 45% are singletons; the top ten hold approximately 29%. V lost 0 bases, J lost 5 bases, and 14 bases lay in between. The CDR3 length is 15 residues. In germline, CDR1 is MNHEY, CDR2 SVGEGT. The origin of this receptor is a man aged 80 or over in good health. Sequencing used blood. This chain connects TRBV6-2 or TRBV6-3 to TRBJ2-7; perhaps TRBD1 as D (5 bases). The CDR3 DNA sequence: TGTGCCAGCAGTTACTCACCCAGGGCAGGCAACGAGCAGTACTTC. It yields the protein CASSYSPRAGNEQYF.